The next 11 T cell receptor beta chains were all read from a single sample in a study of cytomegalovirus exposure and HLA in healthy donors. PCR amplification relied on 60 Vbeta primers (plus 13 Jbeta primers). Data came from immunoSEQ multiplex PCR; TCRdb stores just in-frame clones and leaves some out. The profile shows around 86,000 clones, approximately 7.6% of them singletons. The sequencing sample was made of PBMCs. The receptors were sampled from a man between 50 and 59 years old in good health and CMV-seronegative.

CDR3 sequence: CASSIGTGGTYTDTQYF. CDR3 in DNA: TGTGCCAGTAGTATAGGGACAGGGGGAACCTACACAGATACGCAGTATTTT. The genes are TRBV19 and TRBJ2-3; 10 nucleotides agree with TRBD1. The CDR3 is 17 amino acids. The V and J ends lost 1 base and 2 bases, in that order; junction bases with no gene match: 6. CDR1 and CDR2 (germline): LNHDA, SQIVND (reference sequence).

The genes are TRBV7-9 and TRBJ2-5; TRBD1 matches at 10 bases. Losses at the gene ends were 6 bases for V and 5 bases for J; bases not matched to a gene: 6. CDR1 SEHNR and CDR2 FQNEAQ come from the germline V gene (reference sequence). CDR3 length equals 14 residues. CDR3 amino acids: CASSFRTGGETQYF. The DNA of the CDR3 is TGTGCCAGCAGTTTTAGGACAGGGGGTGAGACCCAGTACTTC.

On this clone: Its ends do not fully match the called genes, so a read error is possible. The chain combines TRBV19 with TRBJ1-2; tentative D call: TRBD1 (5 bases). Germline loops: CDR1 LNHDA, CDR2 SQIVND (reference sequence). The CDR3 loop spans 14 amino acids. The CDR3 here is CASSIPPWDYGYPF. The CDR3 region has the DNA TGTGCCAGTAGTATCCCACCGTGGGACTATGGCTACCCCTTC.

The rearrangement uses TRBV6-1 and TRBJ1-2, with 10 bases fitting TRBD1. This CDR3 has 15 amino acids. V dropped 7 bases and J dropped 7; count of bases not matched to a gene: 12. Germline V lookup: CDR1 MNHNS, CDR2 SASEGT. The CDR3 DNA reads TGTGCCAGCATGCCGAGACAGGGGGCATTAGGTGGCTACACCTTC. Translated, it gives CASMPRQGALGGYTF.

A few counts support this clone. V is TRBV7-6 and J is TRBJ2-5, with 9 bases that match TRBD1. V lost 0 bases, J lost 5 bases, and 4 bases stayed unmatched. CDR1 and CDR2 from the germline V gene are SGHVS and FNYEAQ. This CDR3 spans 15 amino acids. The CDR3 is CASSLARQGGETQYF. CDR3 nucleotides: TGTGCCAGCAGCTTAGCGCGACAGGGGGGGGAGACCCAGTACTTC.

The V and J genes are TRBV7-9 and TRBJ1-3, with D unresolved. V was clipped by 1 base and J by 0 bases, with 10 bases between them. The CDR3 is 16 residues long. Germline V lookup: CDR1 SEHNR, CDR2 FQNEAQ (reference sequence). CDR3 in DNA: TGTGCCAGCAGCTTAGTCGAGGCTTTCTCTGGAAACACCATATATTTT. It specifies CASSLVEAFSGNTIYF.

This clone was observed a handful of times. The chain uses TRBV5-4 and TRBJ2-7, with D perhaps TRBD1 (6 bases). Germline assignment: CDR1 SGHNT and CDR2 YYREEE (reference sequence). V lost 4 bases to trimming and J lost 12 bases, with 17 bases between them. The CDR3 covers 12 residues. DNA for the CDR3: TGTGCCAGCAGCGGACACAGGGACCTCTGGTACTTC. Protein product: CASSGHRDLWYF.

V gene TRBV18 combines with J gene TRBJ2-7; D is perhaps TRBD2 (6 bases). Trimming shortened V by 6 bases and J by 0 bases, and 12 bases separated the two germline ends. The CDR3 is 14 amino acids. The germline V gene encodes CDR1 KGHSH and CDR2 LQKENI. The CDR3 nucleotides read TGTGCCAGCTCCCCCGCGGGGTCCTCCTACGAGCAGTACTTC. This encodes CASSPAGSSYEQYF.

The rearrangement links TRBV27 to TRBJ2-5; the D gene is possibly TRBD1 (6 bases). The DNA end is more similar to TRBJ2-7, so the J call may be wrong. CDR3 length equals 13 residues. Germline values: CDR1 MNHEY, CDR2 SMNVEV (reference sequence). CDR3 coding DNA: TGTGCCAGCAGTCCATGGGGGCAGGACGAGCAGTACTTC. Protein sequence: CASSPWGQDEQYF.

The chain is built from TRBV7-3 and TRBJ2-5, with 16 nucleotides matching TRBD2. The CDR3 runs to 19 residues. CDR1 is SGHTA and CDR2 is FQGTGA in the germline V gene. The ends lost 3 bases at V and 5 bases at J; junction bases unmatched: 12. The CDR3 loop is CASSFFGTSGRGRMETQYF. The CDR3 region has the DNA TGTGCCAGCAGCTTCTTCGGGACTAGCGGGAGGGGGAGGATGGAGACCCAGTACTTC.

The rearrangement links TRBV5-1 to TRBJ2-7, with 7 bases matching TRBD1. The CDR3 has 14 residues. From germline, CDR1 is SGHRS and CDR2 YFSETQ. The ends lost 4 bases at V and 1 base at J; junction bases unmatched: 5. The CDR3 is CASSHWDRSYEQYF. In DNA, the CDR3 is TGCGCCAGCAGCCATTGGGACAGATCCTACGAGCAGTACTTC.